This TCR beta chain was sequenced during a study of blood T cell repertoires in COVID-19. Overall study: Sources were T cells, B-cell-depleted T cells, or PBMCs; the material itself was cDNA or gDNA.

Authors' processing steps: Estimation of nucleated cell counts was performed using reference gene primer amplification. Here immunoSEQ multiplex PCR was the method, and the copy in TCRdb shows in-frame clones only, minus some. D and trimming were read from the DNA, whereas the V and J calls and clone size are those reported in that table. The table includes about 150,000 clones, around 84% detected once. Clinical histories supplied by participants themselves formed the basis of cohort assignment. Per the germline V gene, CDR1 is SGHRS and CDR2 is YFSETQ. Trimming removed 4 bases from V and 0 bases from J; junction bases left unmatched: 8. The CDR3 contains 17 residues.

This sequence was found in a man aged 50-59 years who had recovered from COVID-19. This sequence joins TRBV5-1 and TRBJ2-1; 9 nucleotides align to TRBD2. Sequenced material: PBMCs or T cells enriched from blood (not recorded which). The chain's CDR3 is CASSLYSGGISYNEQFF. The CDR3, as DNA: TGCGCCAGCAGCCTATATAGCGGGGGAATCTCCTACAATGAGCAGTTCTTC. Based on the CDR3 plus reference TRBV5-1 and TRBJ2-1, the full variable domain is KAGVTQTPRYLIKTRGQQVTLSCSPISGHRSVSWYQQTPGQGLQFLFEYFSETQRNKGNFPGRFSGRQFSNSRSEMNVSTLELGDSALYLCASSLYSGGISYNEQFFGPGTRLTVL.